What follows are 13 T cell receptor beta chains derived from one specimen sequenced in a study of technical replicates of blood from a few donors. Here immunoSEQ multiplex PCR was the method, and the copy in TCRdb shows in-frame clones only, minus some. The table has roughly 14,000 clones, about four fifths seen once; the top ten hold 10% to 13%. Material: PBMCs. These receptors all come from a human donor in good health.

This rearrangement joins TRBV6-5 to TRBJ1-3; D not certain. Trimming cost V 8 bases and J 0 bases, with 5 bases left between them. The CDR3 consists of 12 residues. Germline V gene sequence: CDR1 MNHEY, CDR2 SVGAGI. In nucleotides, the CDR3 is TGTGCCAGCGTCAGCTCTGGAAACACCATATATTTT. Translating it yields CASVSSGNTIYF.

This clone has a single count. The CDR3 sequence: CSGAGMNTEAFF. DNA for the CDR3: TGCAGCGGCGCAGGGATGAACACTGAAGCTTTCTTT. The chain joins TRBV29-1 to TRBJ1-1; D possibly corresponds to TRBD1 (5 bases). Germline assignment: CDR1 SQVTM and CDR2 ANQGSEA. V lost 7 bases, J lost 0 bases, and 9 bases lay in between. The CDR3 sequence is 12 residues long.

This sequence joins TRBV5-6 and TRBJ1-1, with TRBD1 identical over 7 bases. Looked up from germline, CDR1 is SGHDT and CDR2 is YYEEEE. V trimming: 4 bases; J trimming: 10 bases; junction bases outside the gene matches: 7. This CDR3 has 12 residues. The chain's CDR3 is CASSETGNGAFF. CDR3 DNA: TGTGCCAGCAGCGAGACAGGGAACGGAGCTTTCTTT.

The chain carries TRBV2 and TRBJ2-7; TRBD2 is a possible D gene (8 bases). Germline CDR1 is SNHLY and CDR2 is FYNNEI. The CDR3 runs to 14 residues. Trimming removed 4 bases at V and 7 bases at J, with 17 bases between. This CDR3 is CASSASGGGREQYF. DNA of the CDR3: TGTGCCAGCAGTGCCTCGGGAGGGGGCAGAGAGCAGTACTTC.

The chain recombines TRBV5-1 with TRBJ2-7; perhaps TRBD2 as D (7 bases). The CDR3 totals 16 residues. Trimming took off 1 base at V and 6 bases at J, with 20 bases between the two ends. CDR1 and CDR2 (germline): SGHRS, YFSETQ. The CDR3 spells CASSLTLGKGGGEQYF. The CDR3 DNA sequence: TGCGCCAGCAGCTTGACCCTAGGAAAGGGAGGGGGCGAGCAGTACTTC.

The V gene is TRBV7-8, the J gene TRBJ2-2; 11 bases line up with TRBD2. V shed 3 bases and J 5 bases; nucleotides not matched to a gene: 5. Germline CDR1 SGHVS, CDR2 FQNEAQ. This CDR3 is built from 16 residues. Here the CDR3 DNA reads TGTGCCAGCAGCTTGCTAGCGGGAGGTGGAACCGGGGAGCTGTTTTTT. Translating it yields CASSLLAGGGTGELFF.

This chain connects TRBV2 to TRBJ1-1; 7 bases map to TRBD1. The CDR3 length is 14 residues. V dropped 3 bases and J dropped 1; count of bases not matched to a gene: 2. The germline V gene encodes CDR1 SNHLY and CDR2 FYNNEI. DNA of the CDR3: TGTGCCAGCAGTGAGTCAGGGGGGAACACTGAAGCTTTCTTT. Its translation is CASSESGGNTEAFF.

This clone came up a few times. The chain is built from TRBV11-2 and TRBJ2-3, with D maybe TRBD2 (6 bases). CDR3 length: 18 amino acids. Trimming cost V 1 base and J 2 bases, with 19 bases left between them. Per germline, CDR1 SGHAT and CDR2 FQNNGV. CDR3 loop: CASSLAVLSGPHTDTQYF. CDR3 DNA: TGTGCCAGCAGCTTAGCGGTTTTGAGCGGGCCACACACAGATACGCAGTATTTT.

The chain employs TRBV21-1 and TRBJ1-5; the tabulated D call, TRBD1, remains unverified against the DNA. TRBV21-1 is listed as a pseudogene. The CDR3 length is 17 residues. CDR3 DNA: TGTGCCAGCAGCTCCGGGACAAAGTCTGTTGAGGAGCAGCCCCAGCATTTT. This encodes CASSSGTKSVEEQPQHF.

This clone has a single count. The chain employs TRBV7-8 and TRBJ1-2; TRBD1 agrees at 7 bases. V dropped 4 bases and J dropped 2; count of bases not matched to a gene: 4. The CDR3 extends over 14 amino acids. Germline V gives CDR1 SGHVS, CDR2 FQNEAQ. In nucleotides, the CDR3 is TGTGCCAGCAGCTCGGAGGACAGGAACTATGGCTACACCTTC. It yields the protein CASSSEDRNYGYTF. The full variable domain, with the rest looked up from reference TRBV7-8 and TRBJ1-2, is GAGVSQSPRYKVAKRGQDVALRCDPISGHVSLFWYQQALGQGPEFLTYFQNEAQLDKSGLPSDRFFAERPEGSVSTLKIQRTQQEDSAVYLCASSSEDRNYGYTFGSGTRLTVV.

This chain joins TRBV28 and TRBJ1-4; possible D gene TRBD1, 5 bases. The CDR3 covers 12 residues. V lost 5 bases and J 6 bases, leaving 7 bases between the germline ends. Germline lookup yields CDR1 MDHEN and CDR2 SYDVKM. The CDR3 loop reads CASSTTDEKLFF. CDR3 nucleotides: TGTGCCAGCAGTACGACAGATGAAAAACTGTTTTTT.

The genes are TRBV6-6 and TRBJ1-1; D is undetermined. The CDR3 length is 13 residues. V lost 5 bases and J 1 base, leaving 8 bases between the germline ends. Germline assignment: CDR1 MNHNY and CDR2 SVGAGI (reference sequence). The CDR3 nucleotides are TGTGCCAGCAGTCCATCCGGGAACACTGAAGCTTTCTTT. Protein product: CASSPSGNTEAFF.

The V gene is TRBV5-4, the J gene TRBJ2-7; the D is unclear. CDR3 length equals 15 residues. V gave up 0 bases and J gave up 0 bases, with 10 bases separating them. Germline lookup yields CDR1 SGHNT and CDR2 YYREEE (reference sequence). The CDR3 region has the DNA TGTGCCAGCAGCTTGGGACATGTGAGCTCCTACGAGCAGTACTTC. Translated: CASSLGHVSSYEQYF. The variable domain in full, completed from reference TRBV5-4 and TRBJ2-7, reads ETGVTQSPTHLIKTRGQQVTLRCSSQSGHNTVSWYQQALGQGPQFIFQYYREEENGRGNFPPRFSGLQFPNYSSELNVNALELDDSALYLCASSLGHVSSYEQYFGPGTRLTVT.